Detailed here is one T cell receptor beta chain. No cognate antigen has been identified for it. Within one base of it there is no much larger clone, and no base qualities were kept. The CDR3, from cysteine to phenylalanine, totals 12 residues. This entry keeps only the CDR3 DNA: 36 bases, framed from base 1. V loses 10 bases, J loses 8 bases, and the germline ends lie 17 bases apart. The data originate from a study of blood T cell repertoires in COVID-19 (dated by TCRdb to 2018 to 2020). With respect to the entire study: The collaborator samples originated in the United States, Italy and Spain and spanned the acute and convalescent phases of COVID-19. The material from the prospective study consisted of cDNA or gDNA derived from T cells, B-cell-depleted T cells, or PBMCs. The dataset comprised deeply sampled blood TCRbeta repertoires from subjects exposed to, actively infected with, or recovered from COVID-19. The repertoires were released in a freely available public database intended as a resource for research on the immune response to SARS-CoV-2. Samples came from the ongoing ImmuneRACE study (first 160 participants) plus 1,254 subjects from 6 global collaborators. The sample metadata nearly always contained a de-identified subject ID, COVID-19 status, age in years and sex. Where available, HLA class I and class II types were obtained from metadata supplied by the sample provider rather than from assay-based typing. Study-level results and caveats: Clinical and demographic metadata were provided uncurated, with the amount varying by source and participant.

TCRbeta CDR3 regions were amplified from genomic DNA using the immunoSEQ Assay, a bias-controlled multiplex PCR. Regarding the original processing steps: The number of nucleated cells in each sample was estimated by amplification of reference gene primers within the assay. To quantify the absolute abundance of each unique TCRbeta CDR3 rearrangement, sequence reads were collapsed and filtered. For each sample, productive Simpson clonality was calculated by taking the square root of Simpson's diversity index across productive rearrangements. TCRdb took this table from immuneACCESS and kept in-frame rearrangements with V and J called. Such tables lack part of the clones; where checked against another copy, unresolved V genes explain under half of the gap, and the rest is unexplained. The V and J calls and clone size come from that table; D and trimming were worked out from the DNA. A total of approximately 240,000 clones appear in this sample, roughly 90% of them only once. Clones ranked in the top ten supply roughly 6% of the sample.

In the prospective study, participants were roughly 18 to 89 years old, resided in under 30 geographic areas of the United States, and were enrolled through a virtual design. In the prospective study, participants were assigned to cohorts based on the clinical history participants reported in a screening survey and a study questionnaire. In the prospective study, mobile phlebotomists collected whole blood, serum and a nasopharyngeal or oropharyngeal swab from each participant. Additional blood draws and questionnaires over a roughly two-month period could optionally be provided by prospective study participants. Before DNA extraction, blood samples from the prospective study were shipped at room temperature or frozen.

This clonotype originated in a woman aged 25 to 39 with acute COVID-19. The rearranged chain carries TRBV12-3 or TRBV12-4 and TRBJ1-2, with TRBD1 as a weak D call on 6 bases. The sequencing input was PBMCs or T cells enriched from blood (not recorded which). The CDR3 protein: CATFGGLGGYTF. The nucleotide sequence is given as TGTGCCACCTTCGGGGGGCTCGGCGGCTACACCTTC.